The T cell receptor beta chain described here comes from a study of T-cell reconstitution after alpha-beta-depleted transplantation in children. General study findings and limits: A year post-transplant, T-cell counts and diversity derived mostly from newly produced T cells.

J was trimmed by 7 bases and V by 5 bases; bases with no gene match: 5. Germline-derived CDR1 and CDR2 are MDHEN and SYDVKM. The CDR3 sequence is 14 residues long. Preparation of the TCRbeta library was carried out with unique molecular identifiers. TCRdb reprocessed the PCR reads with MiXCR, giving one entry per CDR3 protein. The table lists fewer than 550,000 distinct CDR3 sequences, roughly 17% of them singletons. As concerns this clonotype: The antigen remains undetermined.

This sequence was found in a boy in the first two years of life who had a stem cell transplant for Wiskott-Aldrich syndrome, so the T cells may come from the graft donor. The rearrangement joins TRBV28 to TRBJ2-6, with 7 bases identical to TRBD1. The input for sequencing was PBMCs, mostly from graft donor cells, taken 360 days after TCRalphabeta/CD19-depleted stem cell transplant. For the CDR3, the DNA is TGTGCCAGCAGTCTACAGGGGAAAGCCAACGTCCTGACTTTC. Translation: CASSLQGKANVLTF.